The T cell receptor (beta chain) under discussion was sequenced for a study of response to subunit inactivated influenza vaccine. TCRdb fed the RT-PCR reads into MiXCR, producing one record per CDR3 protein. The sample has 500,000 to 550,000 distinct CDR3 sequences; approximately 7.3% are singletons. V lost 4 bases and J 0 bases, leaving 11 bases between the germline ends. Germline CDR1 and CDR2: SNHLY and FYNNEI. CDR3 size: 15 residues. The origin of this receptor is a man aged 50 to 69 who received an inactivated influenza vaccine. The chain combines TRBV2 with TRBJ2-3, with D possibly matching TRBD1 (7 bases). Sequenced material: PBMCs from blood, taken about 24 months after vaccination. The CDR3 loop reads CASSGQGGSTDTQYF. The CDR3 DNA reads TGTGCCAGCAGTGGTCAGGGGGGCAGCACAGATACGCAGTATTTT.